The 17 T cell receptor beta chains reported below all come from one sample, sequenced in a study of metastatic and nonmetastatic thyroid tumors. Patients were all untreated before their thyroid surgery. TCRdb re-analyzed the PCR reads using MiXCR. The sample carries about 85,000 clones, about 9.1% recorded once. The sequenced material came from blood. The receptor set was obtained from a female donor with papillary thyroid cancer or a benign thyroid nodule (not recorded which). Some clones in this sample may be carry-over from other donors' samples.

In this sample, this clone turned up many times. The genes are TRBV9 and TRBJ1-1, with D maybe TRBD1 (5 bases). The V and J ends lost 8 bases and 2 bases respectively, with 16 bases between them. Per the germline V gene, CDR1 is SGDLS and CDR2 is YYNGEE. The CDR3 is 14 residues long. Here the CDR3 reads CARSPRGLNTEAFF. In DNA, the CDR3 is TGTGCCAGGTCACCCCGGGGCCTAAACACTGAAGCTTTCTTT. Combining the CDR3 with reference TRBV9 and TRBJ1-1 gives the whole variable domain DSGVTQTPKHLITATGQRVTLRCSPRSGDLSVYWYQQSLDQGLQFLIQYYNGEERAKGNILERFSAQQFPDLHSELNLSSLELGDSALYFCARSPRGLNTEAFFGQGTRLTVV.

This clone occurred many times. The CDR3 protein is CASGRTEDEKLFF. CDR3 sequence (DNA): TGTGCCAGCGGCCGGACGGAGGATGAAAAACTGTTTTTT. The chain joins TRBV12-3 or TRBV12-4 to TRBJ1-4, with D unclear. The CDR3 sequence is 13 residues long. Trimming pared 8 bases from V and 6 bases from J, leaving 13 bases between.

Comments on this clone: As the CDR3 is not closed by the conserved phenylalanine or tryptophan, this likely results from a read error. The CDR3 DNA sequence: TGTGCCAGCAGAGAGGCGGGCCCGGGGACTGAAGCTTTCCTT. This codes for CASREAGPGTEAFL. V and J are TRBV9 and TRBJ1-1, with D unclear. Germline assignment: CDR1 SGDLS and CDR2 YYNGEE. V was cut by 5 bases and J by 5 bases, with 16 bases left in between. The CDR3 loop spans 14 amino acids.

This clone was counted at least ten times. The chain carries TRBV27 and TRBJ2-7; D remains ambiguous. Trimming cost V 6 bases and J 0 bases, with 9 bases left between them. The CDR3 is made up of 13 amino acids. Germline V gene sequence: CDR1 MNHEY, CDR2 SMNVEV (reference sequence). This CDR3 is CASSPGASYEQYF. The CDR3 DNA reads as TGTGCCAGCAGCCCGGGTGCCTCCTACGAGCAGTACTTC.

Ten or more counts support this clone. V usage is TRBV28 and J usage is TRBJ1-5, with D maybe TRBD1 (6 bases). The CDR3 spans 15 residues. Germline V CDR1 and CDR2: MDHEN, SYDVKM. Trimming took off 0 bases at V and 6 bases at J, with 12 bases between the two ends. The DNA of the CDR3 is TGTGCCAGCAGTTTATGGGGGGCACCAGCTCAGCCCCAGCATTTT. It translates to CASSLWGAPAQPQHF.

This clone was detected ten times or more. The chain joins TRBV5-1 to TRBJ2-1; unclear D gene. Germline loops: CDR1 SGHRS, CDR2 YFSETQ. This CDR3 is 14 amino acids long. The V and J ends lost 0 bases and 8 bases respectively, with 12 bases between them. CDR3 DNA sequence: TGCGCCAGCAGCTTGGCTCTCTCCGTCGATGAGCAGTTCTTC. Translated: CASSLALSVDEQFF.

Many counts were recorded for this clone. The chain combines TRBV18 with TRBJ1-1; D is perhaps TRBD1 (5 bases). CDR3 length: 16 amino acids. From germline, CDR1 is KGHSH and CDR2 LQKENI. V was cut by 2 bases and J by 0 bases, with 13 bases left in between. The CDR3 nucleotides are TGTGCCAGCTCACCAGGGGCCGGGAGCATGAACACTGAAGCTTTCTTT. This translates into CASSPGAGSMNTEAFF.

On this clone itself: A read error may be the cause here, since a much bigger clone is one base away. This chain joins TRBV7-9 and TRBJ1-1, with a weak D call TRBD1 (6 bases). The length of the CDR3 is 13 residues. Germline CDR1 and CDR2: SEHNR and FQNEAQ (reference sequence). The CDR3 reads CASSLVGGIEDFF. CDR3 nucleotide sequence: TGTGCCAGCAGCTTAGTCGGGGGCATTGAAGATTTCTTT.

Many counts were recorded for this clone. The CDR3 protein is CASSTVSNYGYTF. In nucleotides, the CDR3 is TGTGCCAGTAGTACAGTCTCCAACTATGGCTACACCTTC. The rearrangement joins TRBV19 to TRBJ1-2; D gene uncertain. Germline CDR1 is LNHDA and CDR2 is SQIVND (reference sequence). With 4 bases removed from V and 2 bases from J, the gap between germline ends came to 8 bases. CDR3 length: 13 residues.

Of note for this clone: Germline and junction disagree at one end, which may indicate a read error. The J gene is TRBJ1-1, the V gene TRBV7-2; the D is unclear. Germline loops: CDR1 SGHTA, CDR2 FQGNSA. The CDR3 sequence is 14 residues long. CDR3: CASSLKRRNTEAFF. The CDR3 nucleotides read TGTGCCAGTAGCTTAAAGCGGAGGAACACTGAAGCTTTCTTT.

Ten or more counts support this clone. J is TRBJ1-6 and V is TRBV19; unclear D gene. This CDR3 is built from 14 residues. The germline V gene encodes CDR1 LNHDA and CDR2 SQIVND (reference sequence). V gave up 5 bases and J gave up 10 bases, with 15 bases separating them. CDR3 residues: CASSPGEGRSPLHF. CDR3 in DNA: TGTGCCAGTAGTCCTGGGGAAGGTCGATCACCCCTCCACTTT. The full variable domain, its missing parts supplied by reference TRBV19 and TRBJ1-6, is DGGITQSPKYLFRKEGQNVTLSCEQNLNHDAMYWYRQDPGQGLRLIYYSQIVNDFQKGDIAEGYSVSREKKESFPLTVTSAQKNPTAFYLCASSPGEGRSPLHFGNGTRLTVT.

In this sample, this clone turned up many times. The rearrangement uses TRBV6-4 and TRBJ2-1, with 8 bases fitting TRBD2. The CDR3 is 14 amino acids. Germline lookup yields CDR1 MRHNA and CDR2 SNTAGT. V dropped 3 bases and J dropped 6; count of bases not matched to a gene: 4. CDR3 protein: CASSEAGGFNEQFF. The CDR3 DNA is TGTGCCAGCAGTGAGGCGGGGGGTTTCAATGAGCAGTTCTTC.

This clone has a count of ten or more. Here the CDR3 reads CASKIQGAEGYTF. For the CDR3, the DNA is TGTGCCAGTAAGATACAGGGGGCTGAAGGCTACACCTTC. This chain uses TRBV6-1 with TRBJ1-2; TRBD1 agrees at 9 bases. V gave up 9 bases and J gave up 8 bases; unmatched junction bases: 10. The germline CDR1 and CDR2 sequences are MNHNS and SASEGT. The CDR3 totals 13 residues.

This clone was counted between two and nine times. V usage is TRBV25-1 and J usage is TRBJ1-2; unclear D gene. CDR1 and CDR2 (germline): MGHDK, SYGVNS. The CDR3 spans 15 residues. The V gene lost 7 bases and the J gene lost 4 bases, with 19 bases spanning the gap. DNA for the CDR3: TGTGCCAGCACCCCCTGCCGACGGATTTTCTATGGCTACACCTTC. Its protein product is CASTPCRRIFYGYTF.

Turning to this clone: Here the CDR3 omits its conserved ending phenylalanine or tryptophan, so a read error is the likely source. V is TRBV14 and J is TRBJ2-1; 7 bases match TRBD2. Germline trimming cut 1 base from V and 4 bases from J; bases unmatched to any gene: 4. Germline CDR1 reads SGHDN; CDR2 reads FVKESK. The CDR3 spans 15 residues. The CDR3 coding sequence is TGTGCCAGCAGCCAAGGAACTAGCGATTACAATGAGCAGTTCCTC. It translates to CASSQGTSDYNEQFL.

At least ten counts were recorded for this clone. The chain uses TRBV14 and TRBJ1-2; 7 positions agree with TRBD1. Germline V gives CDR1 SGHDN, CDR2 FVKESK. CDR3 length: 15 amino acids. Trimming took 5 bases from V and 5 from J; bases not matched to a gene: 11. Here the CDR3 reads CASSSLATGSYGYTF. CDR3 bases: TGTGCCAGCAGCTCCTTAGCGACAGGGTCATATGGCTACACCTTC.

This clone occurred many times. Written as DNA, the CDR3 is TGTGCCAGCAGTTACTATATCTCTCCCGCGAGGGACTCTGGAAACACCATATATTTT. Amino acids: CASSYYISPARDSGNTIYF. The chain has TRBV6-5 and TRBJ1-3; unclear D gene. The CDR3 extends over 19 amino acids. Germline V gene data show CDR1 as MNHEY and CDR2 as SVGAGI. The germline V and J ends were trimmed by 1 base and 0 bases, with 19 bases remaining between them.